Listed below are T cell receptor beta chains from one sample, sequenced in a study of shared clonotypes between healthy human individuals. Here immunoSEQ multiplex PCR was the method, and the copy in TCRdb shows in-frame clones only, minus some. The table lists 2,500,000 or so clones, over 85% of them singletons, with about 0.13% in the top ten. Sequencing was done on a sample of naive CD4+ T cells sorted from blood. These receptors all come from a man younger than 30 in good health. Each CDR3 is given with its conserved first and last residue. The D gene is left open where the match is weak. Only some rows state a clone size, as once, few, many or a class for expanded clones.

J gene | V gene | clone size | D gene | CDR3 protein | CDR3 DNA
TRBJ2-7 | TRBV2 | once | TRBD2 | CAGGRDQYEQYF | TGTGCCGGCGGGAGGGACCAATACGAGCAGTACTTC
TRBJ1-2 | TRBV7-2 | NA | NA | CASSLDRAGYGYTF | TGTGCCAGCAGCTTAGACAGGGCTGGCTATGGCTACACCTTC
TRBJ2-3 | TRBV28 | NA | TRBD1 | CASSISGTVTDTQYF | TGTGCCAGCAGTATATCCGGGACAGTCACAGATACGCAGTATTTT
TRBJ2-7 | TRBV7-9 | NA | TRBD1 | CASSPDRGSYEQYF | TGTGCCAGCAGCCCGGACAGGGGCTCCTACGAGCAGTACTTC
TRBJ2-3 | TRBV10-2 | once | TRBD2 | CASRLAGITDTQYF | TGCGCCAGCAGACTAGCGGGAATTACAGATACGCAGTATTTT
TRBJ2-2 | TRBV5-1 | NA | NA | CASSLTVPNTGELFF | TGCGCCAGCAGCCTGACAGTACCCAACACCGGGGAGCTGTTTTTT
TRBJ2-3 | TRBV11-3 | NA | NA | CASSRSTDTQYF | TGTGCCAGCAGCCGTAGCACAGATACGCAGTATTTT
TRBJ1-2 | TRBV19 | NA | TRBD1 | CASSPMGQEAYYGYTF | TGTGCCAGTAGTCCGATGGGACAGGAGGCATACTATGGCTACACCTTC
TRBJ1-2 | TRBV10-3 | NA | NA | CAISEVSYGYTF | TGTGCCATCAGTGAGGTCAGTTATGGCTACACCTTC
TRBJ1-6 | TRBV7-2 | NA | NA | CASSNPGDSPLHF | TGTGCCAGCAGCAATCCAGGGGACTCACCCCTCCACTTT
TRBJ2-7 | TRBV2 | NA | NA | CASRGPAVPNPYEQYF | TGTGCCAGCAGAGGCCCGGCAGTCCCGAACCCTTACGAGCAGTACTTC
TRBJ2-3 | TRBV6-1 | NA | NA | CASSEAIGFTDTQYF | TGTGCCAGCAGTGAAGCAATTGGTTTCACAGATACGCAGTATTTT
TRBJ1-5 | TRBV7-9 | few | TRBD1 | CASSSQGTYQPQHF | TGTGCCAGCAGCTCACAGGGGACTTATCAGCCCCAGCATTTT
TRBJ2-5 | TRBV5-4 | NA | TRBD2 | CASSFVLAGEKTQYF | TGTGCCAGCAGCTTCGTCCTAGCGGGAGAGAAGACCCAGTACTTC
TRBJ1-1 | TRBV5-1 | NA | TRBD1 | CASSSSGQSYLTEAFF | TGCGCCAGCAGCTCGTCGGGACAGTCATATCTCACTGAAGCTTTCTTT
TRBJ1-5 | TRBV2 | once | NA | CASSDWSPSNQPQHF | TGTGCCAGCAGTGATTGGTCCCCCAGCAATCAGCCCCAGCATTTT